This T cell receptor (beta chain) was identified in a study of shared clonotypes between healthy human individuals. Study-wide results and limits: Non-shared clonotypes had lower generation probabilities than those shared by all four donors. For naive CD4 cells, around 5.1% of clonotypes were shared across a handful of donors.

The table came from immunoSEQ multiplex PCR; TCRdb's copy has only in-frame clones and leaves some out. The data contain 650,000 to 800,000 clones, roughly nine tenths of them singletons. The CDR3 has 13 residues. On this clone itself: The antigen is not known.

CD45RO-negative cells were positively selected for CCR7, leaving out terminally differentiated effector memory CD45RA+ cells. The study enrolled healthy HIV-negative adults without recent acute infections or vaccinations as donors. Within Nashville, Tennessee resided all donors, each a Caucasian adult. Sequenced: naive CD8+ T cells sorted from blood. The chain joins TRBV21-1 to TRBJ2-7. TRBV21-1 is classified as a pseudogene. The clonotype was recovered from a man aged 25-45 years in good health. The CDR3 DNA sequence: TGTGCCAGCAAGGGATTTCAATCGTGGGAGCAGTACTTC. This translates into CASKGFQSWEQYF.